These T cell receptor beta chains were read from a single sample in a study of shared clonotypes between healthy human individuals. Here immunoSEQ multiplex PCR was the method, and the copy in TCRdb shows in-frame clones only, minus some. This sample yields 2 million to 2.5 million clones, of which approximately 94% are seen a single time; 0.1% to 0.15% belongs to the top ten. Sequencing used naive CD4+ T cells sorted from blood. The receptor set was obtained from a man between 18 and 35 years old in good health. The CDR3 runs from the conserved cysteine through the conserved F or W. D genes are given only for firm matches. Not every row has a clone size; where given, it reads once, few, many or a size class.

J gene | clone size | V gene | D gene | CDR3 DNA | CDR3 protein
TRBJ2-3 | NA | TRBV27 | TRBD2 | TGTGCCAGCAGTTTTACTAGCGGGGGAACCACAGATACGCAGTATTTT | CASSFTSGGTTDTQYF
TRBJ1-1 | NA | TRBV6-5 | NA | TGTGCCAGCAGTTACTTAACGAACACTGAAGCTTTCTTT | CASSYLTNTEAFF
TRBJ2-5 | NA | TRBV7-9 | NA | TGTGCCAGCAGCTCCCCCCCTTACTTC | CASSSPPYF
TRBJ2-7 | NA | TRBV10-3 | TRBD1 | TGTGCCATCACTGACAGGGTCTCCTACGAGCAGTACTTC | CAITDRVSYEQYF
TRBJ1-6 | NA | TRBV9 | NA | TGTGCCAGCAGCCCCAACCTCTATAATTCACCCCTCCACTTT | CASSPNLYNSPLHF
TRBJ2-3 | once | TRBV4-1 | TRBD2 | TGCGCCAGCAGCCAAGAAGCTAGCGGGGGGCTTCGGTATTTT | CASSQEASGGLRYF
TRBJ1-1 | NA | TRBV4-1 | NA | TGCGCCAGCAGCCAAGTCGGCAGGAACACTGAAGCTTTCTTT | CASSQVGRNTEAFF
TRBJ2-2 | NA | TRBV9 | TRBD2 | TGTGCCAGCAGCGGACGACCCGGGACTAGCGACCTGAACACCGGGGAGCTGTTTTTT | CASSGRPGTSDLNTGELFF
TRBJ1-2 | NA | TRBV19 | NA | TGTGCCAGTAGTATAGAGCTGGGTCGGAACTATGGCTACACCTTC | CASSIELGRNYGYTF
TRBJ2-3 | NA | TRBV6-6 | TRBD2 | TGTGCCAGCAGTCCCGGGACTAGCGCCACAGATACGCAGTATTTT | CASSPGTSATDTQYF
TRBJ2-3 | NA | TRBV10-3 | NA | TGTGCCATCAGTGTCGCTCGCACAGATACGCAGTATTTT | CAISVARTDTQYF
TRBJ1-3 | NA | TRBV5-4 | NA | TGTGCCAGCAGCCTCGCGGGGTTAGGAGGAAACACCATATATTTT | CASSLAGLGGNTIYF
TRBJ1-1 | NA | TRBV28 | NA | TGTGCCAGCATGAGGAAAATCAACACTGAAGCTTTCTTT | CASMRKINTEAFF
TRBJ2-5 | NA | TRBV2 | TRBD2 | TGTGCCAGCAGTAGCGGGGCGGGGACCCAGTACTTC | CASSSGAGTQYF
TRBJ2-7 | NA | TRBV12-5 | NA | TGTGCTAGTGGTTTGATAGGTCAGACCAAGGAGCAGTACTTC | CASGLIGQTKEQYF